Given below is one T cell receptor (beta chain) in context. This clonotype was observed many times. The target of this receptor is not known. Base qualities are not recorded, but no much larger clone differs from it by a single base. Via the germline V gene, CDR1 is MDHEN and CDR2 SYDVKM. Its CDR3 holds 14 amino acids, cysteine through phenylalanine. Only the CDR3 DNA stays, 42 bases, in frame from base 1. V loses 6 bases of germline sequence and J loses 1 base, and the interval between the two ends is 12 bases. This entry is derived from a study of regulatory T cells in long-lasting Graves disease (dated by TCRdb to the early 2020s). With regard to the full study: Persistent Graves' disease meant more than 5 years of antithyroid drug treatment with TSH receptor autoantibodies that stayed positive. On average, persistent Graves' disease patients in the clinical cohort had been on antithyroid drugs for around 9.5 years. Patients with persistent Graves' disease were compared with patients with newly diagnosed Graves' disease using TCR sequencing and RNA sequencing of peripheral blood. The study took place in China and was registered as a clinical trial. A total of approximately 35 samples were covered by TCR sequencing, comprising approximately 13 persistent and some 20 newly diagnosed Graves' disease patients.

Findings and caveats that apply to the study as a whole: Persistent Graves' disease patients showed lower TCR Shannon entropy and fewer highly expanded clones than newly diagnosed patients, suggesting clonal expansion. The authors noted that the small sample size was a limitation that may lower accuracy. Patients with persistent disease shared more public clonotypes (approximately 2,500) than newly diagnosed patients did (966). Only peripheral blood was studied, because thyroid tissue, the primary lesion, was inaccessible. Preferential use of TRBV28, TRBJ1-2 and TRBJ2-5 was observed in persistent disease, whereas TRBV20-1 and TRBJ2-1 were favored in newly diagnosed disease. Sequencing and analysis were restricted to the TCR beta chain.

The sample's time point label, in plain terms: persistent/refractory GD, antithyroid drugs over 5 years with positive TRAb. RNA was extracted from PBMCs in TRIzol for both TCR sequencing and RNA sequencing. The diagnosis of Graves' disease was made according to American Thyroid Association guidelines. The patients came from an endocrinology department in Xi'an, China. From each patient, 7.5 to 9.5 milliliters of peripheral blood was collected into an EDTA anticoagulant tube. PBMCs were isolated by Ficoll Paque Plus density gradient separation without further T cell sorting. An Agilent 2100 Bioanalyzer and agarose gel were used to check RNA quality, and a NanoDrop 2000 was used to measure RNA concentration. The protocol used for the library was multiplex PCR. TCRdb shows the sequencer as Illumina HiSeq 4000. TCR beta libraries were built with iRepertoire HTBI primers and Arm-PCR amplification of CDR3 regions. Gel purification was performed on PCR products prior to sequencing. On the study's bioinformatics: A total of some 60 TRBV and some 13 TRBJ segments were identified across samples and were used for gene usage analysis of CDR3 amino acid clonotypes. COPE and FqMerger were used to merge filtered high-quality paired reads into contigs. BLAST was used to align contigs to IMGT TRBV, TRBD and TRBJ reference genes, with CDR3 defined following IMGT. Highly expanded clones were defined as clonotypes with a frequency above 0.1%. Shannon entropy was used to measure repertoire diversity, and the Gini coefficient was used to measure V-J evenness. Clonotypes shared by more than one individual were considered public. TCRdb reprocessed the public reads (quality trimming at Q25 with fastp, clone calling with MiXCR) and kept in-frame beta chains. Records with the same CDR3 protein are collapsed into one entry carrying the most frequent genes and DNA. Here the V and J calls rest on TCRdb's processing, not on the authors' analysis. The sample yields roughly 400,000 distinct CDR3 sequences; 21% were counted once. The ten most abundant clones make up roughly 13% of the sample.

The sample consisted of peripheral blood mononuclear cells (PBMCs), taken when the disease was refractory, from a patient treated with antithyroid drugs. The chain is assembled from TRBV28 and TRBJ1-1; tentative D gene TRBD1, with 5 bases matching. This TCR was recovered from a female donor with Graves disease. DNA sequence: TGTGCCAGCAGCCCAGGGACTCCGAACACTGAAGCTTTCTTT. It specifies CASSPGTPNTEAFF.